One sample yielded the 26 T cell receptor beta chains listed below, sequenced in a study of OX40 agonist ivuxolimab in advanced cancers. Some clones are missing from TCRdb's copy, which holds only in-frame ones; the method was immunoSEQ multiplex PCR. The sample contains approximately 44,000 clones, approximately 86% of which appear only once. The sequencing used CD4+ or CD8+ T cells sorted from blood, collected in a trial of the OX40 agonist ivuxolimab. Receptors originate from an adult with an advanced solid tumor such as melanoma, head and neck, liver or kidney cancer.

V gene TRBV11-2 combines with J gene TRBJ2-1; D possibly corresponds to TRBD2 (7 bases). The V and J ends lost 2 bases and 8 bases respectively, with 19 bases between them. The CDR3 spans 16 residues. CDR1 is SGHAT and CDR2 is FQNNGV in the germline V gene. The CDR3 sequence is CASSLYPGGREDEQFF. In DNA form, the CDR3 reads TGTGCCAGCAGCTTATACCCGGGGGGCCGGGAGGATGAGCAGTTCTTC.

In this sample, this clone turned up once. This chain uses TRBV29-1 with TRBJ2-7, with D possibly TRBD1 on 7 matching bases. The CDR3 sequence is 12 residues long. V dropped 5 bases and J dropped 4 bases, with 12 bases sitting between them. Germline V CDR1 and CDR2: SQVTM, ANQGSEA. The CDR3 DNA reads as TGCAGCGTTCAGGGGGGAGATTACGAGCAGTACTTC. Its translation is CSVQGGDYEQYF.

The table lists this clone with a few counts. V usage is TRBV7-9 and J usage is TRBJ1-5; possibly TRBD1 for D (5 bases). There are 15 residues in the CDR3. Germline V gene data show CDR1 as SEHNR and CDR2 as FQNEAQ (reference sequence). The V and J ends lost 1 base and 2 bases respectively, with 9 bases between them. The CDR3 sequence is CASSLGGTGNQPQHF. CDR3 bases: TGTGCCAGCAGCTTAGGGGGCACTGGCAATCAGCCCCAGCATTTT. The full variable domain, completed using reference TRBV7-9 and TRBJ1-5, is DTGVSQNPRHKITKRGQNVTFRCDPISEHNRLYWYRQTLGQGPEFLTYFQNEAQLEKSRLLSDRFSAERPKGSFSTLEIQRTEQGDSAMYLCASSLGGTGNQPQHFGDGTRLSIL.

The sample holds a few counts of this clone. The chain links TRBV6-1 to TRBJ2-7; 9 positions match TRBD1. Losses at the gene ends were 5 bases for V and 4 bases for J; bases not matched to a gene: 3. CDR3 length equals 13 residues. CDR1 MNHNS and CDR2 SASEGT come from the germline V gene. CDR3 bases: TGTGCCAGCAGTTCCGGGACAGGGTACGAGCAGTACTTC. Translated: CASSSGTGYEQYF.

V usage is TRBV7-6 and J usage is TRBJ2-3, with 10 positions matching TRBD2. V lost 0 bases, J lost 0 bases, and 6 bases stayed unmatched. CDR1 and CDR2 (germline): SGHVS, FNYEAQ. This CDR3 spans 18 amino acids. CDR3 DNA sequence: TGTGCCAGCAGCTTAGCGGTAGCGGGGGGCCAGAGCACAGATACGCAGTATTTT. It specifies CASSLAVAGGQSTDTQYF.

CDR3 protein: CASSTDPHSRYF. The CDR3 DNA is TGTGCCAGCAGCACAGACCCCCATAGCAGGTATTTT. V and J are TRBV7-2 and TRBJ2-3; D not certain. The CDR3 is 12 residues long. Germline assignment: CDR1 SGHTA and CDR2 FQGNSA. V was cut by 5 bases and J by 14 bases, with 17 bases left in between. Looking up the rest from reference TRBV7-2 and TRBJ2-3 gives the full variable domain: GAGVSQSPSNKVTEKGKDVELRCDPISGHTALYWYRQSLGQGLEFLIYFQGNSAPDKSGLPSDRFSAERTGGSVSTLTIQRTQQEDSAVYLCASSTDPHSRYFGPGTRLTVL.

The chain joins TRBV5-6 to TRBJ2-7; weak D call: TRBD2 (6 bases). V shed 4 bases and J shed 6 bases, with 11 bases lying between them. CDR3 length equals 12 residues. Germline V CDR1 and CDR2: SGHDT, YYEEEE. CDR3 DNA sequence: TGTGCCAGCAGCCTCATGGGGGGCGAGCAGTACTTC. It codes for CASSLMGGEQYF. The full variable domain, rest sourced from reference TRBV5-6 and TRBJ2-7, is DAGVTQSPTHLIKTRGQQVTLRCSPKSGHDTVSWYQQALGQGPQFIFQYYEEEERQRGNFPDRFSGHQFPNYSSELNVNALLLGDSALYLCASSLMGGEQYFGPGTRLTVT.

The genes are TRBV19 and TRBJ1-1; D might be TRBD1 (6 bases). The CDR3 consists of 13 residues. V lost 6 bases to trimming and J lost 7 bases, with 15 bases between them. Germline V gene data show CDR1 as LNHDA and CDR2 as SQIVND (reference sequence). CDR3 protein: CASRWGGAGEAFF. The CDR3 region has the DNA TGTGCCAGTAGGTGGGGGGGCGCCGGTGAAGCTTTCTTT.

The chain joins TRBV28 to TRBJ1-5, with D perhaps TRBD1 (5 bases). The germline CDR1 and CDR2 sequences are MDHEN and SYDVKM. The V end lost 3 bases, the J end lost 5 bases, and 11 bases lay between the germline ends. This CDR3 has 14 residues. The CDR3 sequence: CASSFPGDDQPQHF. CDR3 nucleotides: TGTGCCAGCAGTTTCCCGGGGGATGATCAGCCCCAGCATTTT.

The rearrangement uses TRBV10-3 and TRBJ1-1, with TRBD1 identical over 9 bases. CDR1 is ENHRY, CDR2 SYGVKD, per germline. V lost 10 bases to trimming and J lost 4 bases; unmatched junction nucleotides: 7. The CDR3 loop spans 13 amino acids. Written as DNA, the CDR3 is TGTGCCACGTGGGACAGGGAAACCACTGAAGCTTTCTTT. Translation gives CATWDRETTEAFF.

The rearrangement joins TRBV7-9 to TRBJ2-7; tentative D call: TRBD1 (5 bases). The CDR3 is 13 residues long. Trimming took off 3 bases at V and 2 bases at J, with 8 bases between the two ends. Germline assignment: CDR1 SEHNR and CDR2 FQNEAQ (reference sequence). The DNA of the CDR3 is TGTGCCAGCAGCTTGGGGCTCGCCTACGAGCAGTACTTC. Residues: CASSLGLAYEQYF.

The chain joins TRBV28 to TRBJ2-5; 9 bases align to TRBD1. The germline V gene has CDR1 MDHEN and CDR2 SYDVKM. Unmatched junction bases numbered 7, after V lost 6 bases and J lost 2 bases. This CDR3 region has 15 residues. This chain's CDR3 is CASSLNRGRQETQYF. The CDR3 region has the DNA TGTGCCAGCAGCCTAAACAGGGGGCGTCAAGAGACCCAGTACTTC.

This clone was picked up one time. This chain uses TRBV7-3 with TRBJ1-2, with D maybe TRBD1 (6 bases). Per germline, CDR1 SGHTA and CDR2 FQGTGA. V dropped 4 bases and J dropped 2 bases, with 20 bases sitting between them. This CDR3 spans 17 amino acids. CDR3 sequence: CASSSPLLSQGNYGYTF. In DNA, the CDR3 is TGTGCCAGCAGCTCCCCTCTCCTTTCACAGGGAAACTATGGCTACACCTTC.

The chain has TRBV6-1 and TRBJ2-7; no firm D call. Per the germline V gene, CDR1 is MNHNS and CDR2 is SASEGT. CDR3 length equals 12 residues. V shed 8 bases and J shed 2 bases, with 10 bases lying between them. The CDR3 sequence is CASHTDPYEQYF. In DNA, the CDR3 is TGTGCCAGCCATACGGACCCCTACGAGCAGTACTTC.

The chain links TRBV5-6 to TRBJ1-2; 12 nucleotides match TRBD1. This CDR3 is built from 17 residues. The germline V gene has CDR1 SGHDT and CDR2 YYEEEE. J was trimmed by 8 bases and V by 4 bases; bases with no gene match: 15. This CDR3 reads CASSPVGTGGLRDGYTF. The CDR3 bases are TGTGCCAGCAGCCCGGTCGGGACAGGGGGCTTGAGGGACGGCTACACCTTC.

This sequence joins TRBV5-6 and TRBJ2-7, with D perhaps TRBD1 (6 bases). This CDR3 has 13 residues. CDR1 is SGHDT, CDR2 YYEEEE, per germline. Trimming removed 6 bases at V and 5 bases at J, with 15 bases between. CDR3 in amino acids: CASTPTGRNEQYF. CDR3 bases: TGTGCCAGCACCCCAACAGGGCGCAACGAGCAGTACTTC.

J is TRBJ1-5 and V is TRBV28, with a possible D match to TRBD1 (6 bases). V gave up 3 bases and J gave up 6 bases, with 18 bases separating them. From germline, CDR1 is MDHEN and CDR2 SYDVKM. CDR3 length: 16 residues. The CDR3 sequence is CASSFPYRVQGQPQHF. The CDR3 DNA reads as TGTGCCAGCAGTTTCCCCTACAGGGTGCAGGGTCAGCCCCAGCATTTT.

The genes are TRBV15 and TRBJ1-2, with D tentatively TRBD1 (5 bases). Germline assignment: CDR1 LNHNV and CDR2 YYDKDF (reference sequence). CDR3 length: 16 amino acids. The germline V and J ends were trimmed by 0 bases and 2 bases, with 13 bases remaining between them. The CDR3 nucleotides are TGTGCCACCAGCAGAGATCCCCAGGGTACCAACTATGGCTACACCTTC. It is translated as CATSRDPQGTNYGYTF.

The J gene is TRBJ2-7, the V gene TRBV7-8; no clear D gene. Trimming removed 2 bases at V and 7 bases at J, with 9 bases between. The germline gives CDR1 SGHVS, CDR2 FQNEAQ. This CDR3 spans 12 amino acids. The CDR3: CASSLTQQEQYF. The CDR3 bases are TGTGCCAGCAGCTTAACCCAGCAAGAGCAGTACTTC.

The V call is TRBV28, the J call TRBJ2-1, with 9 bases lining up with TRBD2. The CDR3 consists of 18 residues. CDR1 MDHEN and CDR2 SYDVKM come from the germline V gene. V was pared by 3 bases and J by 1 base, with 10 bases of the junction left unmatched. CDR3 DNA sequence: TGTGCCAGCAGTTTGTCCCTAGCGGGGAAAAAGTCCTACAATGAGCAGTTCTTC. It yields the protein CASSLSLAGKKSYNEQFF.

This chain joins TRBV28 and TRBJ2-7; TRBD2 matches 12 bases. Germline CDR1 reads MDHEN; CDR2 reads SYDVKM. The J segment lost 3 bases and the V segment lost 9 bases, leaving 6 bases of the junction unmatched. This CDR3 is 14 amino acids long. As DNA, the CDR3 is TGTGCCAGTCTGACTAGCGGGGGCCACTACGAGCAGTACTTC. Protein product: CASLTSGGHYEQYF.

The rearrangement joins TRBV7-9 to TRBJ2-5; 10 bases align to TRBD1. The CDR3 is made up of 14 amino acids. The V and J ends lost 5 bases and 4 bases, in that order; junction bases with no gene match: 4. Germline loops: CDR1 SEHNR, CDR2 FQNEAQ (reference sequence). The CDR3 sequence: CASSRTGGRETQYF. The CDR3 region has the DNA TGTGCCAGCAGCCGGACAGGGGGGCGAGAGACCCAGTACTTC.

This chain joins TRBV27 and TRBJ2-7; the D gene is possibly TRBD2 (5 bases). The length of the CDR3 is 13 residues. Germline assignment: CDR1 MNHEY and CDR2 SMNVEV (reference sequence). V lost 0 bases, J lost 5 bases, and 8 bases lay in between. This chain's CDR3 is CASSLSSGNEQYF. Here the CDR3 DNA reads TGTGCCAGCAGTTTATCGTCGGGAAACGAGCAGTACTTC.

CDR3 loop: CASSGGQAGVTNYGYTF. The CDR3 region has the DNA TGTGCCAGCAGTGGGGGACAGGCGGGCGTTACTAACTATGGCTACACCTTC. J is TRBJ1-2 and V is TRBV2, with 8 bases that match TRBD1. Germline V gene lookup returns CDR1 SNHLY and CDR2 FYNNEI. J was trimmed by 0 bases and V by 4 bases; bases with no gene match: 10. This CDR3 comprises 17 residues.

This clone is medium-sized by share. This chain uses TRBV19 with TRBJ2-7; no clear D. Germline V gene sequence: CDR1 LNHDA, CDR2 SQIVND (reference sequence). The CDR3 is 15 amino acids. V was trimmed by 3 bases and J by 3 bases, leaving 15 bases between them. The CDR3 here is CASSIGYQILYEQYF. CDR3 DNA sequence: TGTGCCAGTAGTATCGGATACCAGATACTCTACGAGCAGTACTTC.

This sequence joins TRBV7-2 and TRBJ2-3, with a weak D call TRBD2 (7 bases). Germline V gene sequence: CDR1 SGHTA, CDR2 FQGNSA. Trimming removed 1 base from V and 5 bases from J, with 13 bases in between. The CDR3 is 15 amino acids. The CDR3 loop reads CASSLVGGLGDTQYF. The CDR3 region has the DNA TGTGCCAGCAGCTTAGTGGGGGGGCTTGGAGATACGCAGTATTTT.